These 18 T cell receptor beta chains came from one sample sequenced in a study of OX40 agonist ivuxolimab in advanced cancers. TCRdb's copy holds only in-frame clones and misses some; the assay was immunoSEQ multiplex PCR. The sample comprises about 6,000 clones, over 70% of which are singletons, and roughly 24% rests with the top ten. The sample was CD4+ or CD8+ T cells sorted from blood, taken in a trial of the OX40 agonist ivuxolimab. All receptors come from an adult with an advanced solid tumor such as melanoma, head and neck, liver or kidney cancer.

CDR3 protein: CASSLVGGDLGTQYF. CDR3 in DNA: TGTGCCAGCAGCTTAGTTGGCGGGGATTTAGGGACCCAGTACTTC. The chain links TRBV11-2 to TRBJ2-5; maybe TRBD2 (6 bases). Deletions cut 1 base from V and 7 bases from J, with 16 bases between. The CDR3 totals 15 residues. Germline-derived CDR1 and CDR2 are SGHAT and FQNNGV. The variable domain in full, with the rest retrieved from reference TRBV11-2 and TRBJ2-5, is EAGVAQSPRYKIIEKRQSVAFWCNPISGHATLYWYQQILGQGPKLLIQFQNNGVVDDSQLPKDRFSAERLKGVDSTLKIQPAKLEDSAVYLCASSLVGGDLGTQYFGPGTRLLVL.

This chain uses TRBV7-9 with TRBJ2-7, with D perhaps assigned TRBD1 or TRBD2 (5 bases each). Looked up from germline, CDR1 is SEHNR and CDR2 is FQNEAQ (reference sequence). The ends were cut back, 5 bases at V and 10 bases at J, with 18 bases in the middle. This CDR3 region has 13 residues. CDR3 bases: TGTGCCAGCAGCAAGGGACCGGGGTTGGAACAGTACTTC. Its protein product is CASSKGPGLEQYF.

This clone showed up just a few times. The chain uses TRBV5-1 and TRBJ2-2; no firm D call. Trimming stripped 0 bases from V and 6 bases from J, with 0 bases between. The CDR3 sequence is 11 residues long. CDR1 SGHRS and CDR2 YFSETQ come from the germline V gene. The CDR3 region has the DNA TGCGCCAGCAGCTTGGCCGGGGAGCTGTTTTTT. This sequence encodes CASSLAGELFF.

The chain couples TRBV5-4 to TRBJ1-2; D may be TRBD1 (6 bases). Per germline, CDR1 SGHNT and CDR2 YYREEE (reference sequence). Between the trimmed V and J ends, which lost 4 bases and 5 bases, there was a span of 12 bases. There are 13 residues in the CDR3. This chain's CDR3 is CASSEGHLYGYTF. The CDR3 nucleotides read TGTGCCAGCAGCGAGGGACACCTATATGGCTACACCTTC.

The CDR3 nucleotides read TGTGCCAGCAGCCCGAGACAGGGGGCTATTTACGAGCAGTACTTC. Translation: CASSPRQGAIYEQYF. V usage is TRBV7-8 and J usage is TRBJ2-7, with TRBD1 matching over 10 bases. V lost 5 bases and J lost 4; bases outside the gene matches: 8. Germline values: CDR1 SGHVS, CDR2 FQNEAQ. CDR3 length equals 15 residues.

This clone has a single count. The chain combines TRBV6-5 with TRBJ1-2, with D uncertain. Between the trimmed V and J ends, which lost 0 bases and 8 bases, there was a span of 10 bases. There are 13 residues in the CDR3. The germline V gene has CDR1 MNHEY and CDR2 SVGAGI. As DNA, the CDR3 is TGTGCCAGCAGTTACTCCAGGACCCGAGGCTACACCTTC. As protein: CASSYSRTRGYTF.

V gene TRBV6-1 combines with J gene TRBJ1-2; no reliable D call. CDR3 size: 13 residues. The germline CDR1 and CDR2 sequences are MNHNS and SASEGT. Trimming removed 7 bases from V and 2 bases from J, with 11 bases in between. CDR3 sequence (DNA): TGTGCCAGCACTCAACTACAGAACTATGGCTACACCTTC. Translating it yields CASTQLQNYGYTF.

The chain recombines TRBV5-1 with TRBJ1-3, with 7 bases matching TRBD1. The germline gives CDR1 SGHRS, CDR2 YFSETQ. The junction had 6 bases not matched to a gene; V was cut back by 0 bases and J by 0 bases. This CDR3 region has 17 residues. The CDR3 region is CASSLVSDRRSGNTIYF. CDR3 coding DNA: TGCGCCAGCAGCTTGGTGTCGGACAGGCGCTCTGGAAACACCATATATTTT.

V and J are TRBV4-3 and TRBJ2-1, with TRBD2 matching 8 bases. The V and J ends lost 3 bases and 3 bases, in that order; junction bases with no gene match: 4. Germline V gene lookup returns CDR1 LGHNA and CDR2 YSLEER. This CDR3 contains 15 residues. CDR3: CASSQVTSDYNEQFF. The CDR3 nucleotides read TGCGCCAGCAGCCAGGTGACTAGCGACTACAATGAGCAGTTCTTC.

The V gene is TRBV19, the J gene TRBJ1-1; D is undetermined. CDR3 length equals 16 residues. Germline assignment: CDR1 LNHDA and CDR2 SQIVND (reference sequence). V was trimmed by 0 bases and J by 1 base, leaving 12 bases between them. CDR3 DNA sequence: TGTGCCAGTAGTATAGATCAGGCAGAATGGAACACTGAAGCTTTCTTT. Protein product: CASSIDQAEWNTEAFF.

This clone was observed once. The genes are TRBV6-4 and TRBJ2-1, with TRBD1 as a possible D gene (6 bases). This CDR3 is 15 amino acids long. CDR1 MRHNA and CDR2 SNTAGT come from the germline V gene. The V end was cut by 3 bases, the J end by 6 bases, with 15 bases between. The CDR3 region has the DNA TGTGCCAGCAGTGAAAAGGACAGAAGGGTCAATGAGCAGTTCTTC. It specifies CASSEKDRRVNEQFF.

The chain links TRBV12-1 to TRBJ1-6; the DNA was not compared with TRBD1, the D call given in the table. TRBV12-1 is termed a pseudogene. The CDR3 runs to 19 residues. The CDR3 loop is CASTSPGTGTSGNNSPLHF. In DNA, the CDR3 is TGTGCCAGCACCTCTCCGGGAACAGGGACATCGGGAAATAATTCACCCCTCCACTTT.

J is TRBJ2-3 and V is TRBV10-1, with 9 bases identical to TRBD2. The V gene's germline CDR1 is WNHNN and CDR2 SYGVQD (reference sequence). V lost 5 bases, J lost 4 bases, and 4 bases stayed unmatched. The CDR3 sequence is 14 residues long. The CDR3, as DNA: TGCGCCAGCAGTACTAGCGGGCGGCCAGATACGCAGTATTTT. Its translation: CASSTSGRPDTQYF.

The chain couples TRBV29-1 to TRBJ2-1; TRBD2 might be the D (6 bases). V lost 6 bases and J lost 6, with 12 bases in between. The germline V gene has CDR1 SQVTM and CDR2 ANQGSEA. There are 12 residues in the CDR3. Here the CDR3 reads CSVFGDFNEQFF. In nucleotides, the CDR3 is TGCAGCGTCTTTGGGGACTTCAATGAGCAGTTCTTC.

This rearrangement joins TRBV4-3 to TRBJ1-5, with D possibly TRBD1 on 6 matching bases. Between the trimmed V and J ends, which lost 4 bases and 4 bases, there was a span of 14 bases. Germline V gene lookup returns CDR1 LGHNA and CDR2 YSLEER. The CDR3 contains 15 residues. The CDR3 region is CASSLHRALNQPQHF. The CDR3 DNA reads TGCGCCAGCAGCCTACACAGGGCTCTGAATCAGCCCCAGCATTTT.

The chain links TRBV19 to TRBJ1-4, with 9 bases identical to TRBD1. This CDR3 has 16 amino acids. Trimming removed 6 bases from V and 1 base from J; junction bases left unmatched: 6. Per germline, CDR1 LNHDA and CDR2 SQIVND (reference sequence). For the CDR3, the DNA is TGTGCCAGTAGACAGGGGGCATTGAGAACTAATGAAAAACTGTTTTTT. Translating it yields CASRQGALRTNEKLFF.

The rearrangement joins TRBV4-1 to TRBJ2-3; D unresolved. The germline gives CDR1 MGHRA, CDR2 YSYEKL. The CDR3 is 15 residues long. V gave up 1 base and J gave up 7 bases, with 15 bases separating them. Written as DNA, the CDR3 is TGCGCCAGCAGCCAAGTAGGGCTCCCGGTGAATACGCAGTATTTT. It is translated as CASSQVGLPVNTQYF.

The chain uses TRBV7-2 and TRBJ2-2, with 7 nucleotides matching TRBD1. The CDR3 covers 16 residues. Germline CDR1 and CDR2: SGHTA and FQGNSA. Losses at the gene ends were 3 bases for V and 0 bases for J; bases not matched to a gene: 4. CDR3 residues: CASSLPTGANTGELFF. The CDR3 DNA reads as TGTGCCAGCAGCTTGCCTACAGGGGCGAACACCGGGGAGCTGTTTTTT.